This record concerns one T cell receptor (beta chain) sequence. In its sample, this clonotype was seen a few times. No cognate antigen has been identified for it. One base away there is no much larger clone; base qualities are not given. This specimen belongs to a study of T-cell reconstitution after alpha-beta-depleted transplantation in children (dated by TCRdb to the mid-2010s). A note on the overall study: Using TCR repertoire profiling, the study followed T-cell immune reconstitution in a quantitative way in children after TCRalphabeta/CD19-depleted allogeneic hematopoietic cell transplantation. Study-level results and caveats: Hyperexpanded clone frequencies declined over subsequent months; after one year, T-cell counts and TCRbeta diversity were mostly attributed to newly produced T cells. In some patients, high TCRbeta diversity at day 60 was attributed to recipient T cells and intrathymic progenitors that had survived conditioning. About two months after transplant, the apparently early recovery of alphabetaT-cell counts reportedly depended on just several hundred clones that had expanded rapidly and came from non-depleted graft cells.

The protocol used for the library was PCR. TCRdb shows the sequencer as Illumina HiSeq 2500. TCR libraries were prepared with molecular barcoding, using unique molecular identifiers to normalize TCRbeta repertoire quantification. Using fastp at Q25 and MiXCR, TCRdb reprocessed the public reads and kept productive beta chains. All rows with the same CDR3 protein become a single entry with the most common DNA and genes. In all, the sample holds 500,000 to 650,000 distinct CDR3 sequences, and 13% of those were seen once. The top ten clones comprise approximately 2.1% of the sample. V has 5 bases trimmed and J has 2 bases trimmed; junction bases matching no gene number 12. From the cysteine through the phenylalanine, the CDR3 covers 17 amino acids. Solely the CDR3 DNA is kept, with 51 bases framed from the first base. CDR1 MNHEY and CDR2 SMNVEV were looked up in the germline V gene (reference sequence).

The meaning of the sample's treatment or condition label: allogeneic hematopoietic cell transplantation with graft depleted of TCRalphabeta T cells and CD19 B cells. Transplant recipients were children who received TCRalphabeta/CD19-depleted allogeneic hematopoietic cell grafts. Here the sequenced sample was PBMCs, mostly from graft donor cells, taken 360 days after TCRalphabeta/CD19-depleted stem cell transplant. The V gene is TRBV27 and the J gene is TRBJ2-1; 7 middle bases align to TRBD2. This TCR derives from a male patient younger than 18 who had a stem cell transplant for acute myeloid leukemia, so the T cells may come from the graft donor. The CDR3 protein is CASSQIRLADAYNEQFF. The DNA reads TGTGCCAGCAGTCAAATTCGCCTAGCGGACGCCTACAATGAGCAGTTCTTC.